This TCR beta chain was profiled in a study of T cells in Graves' hyperthyroidism and ophthalmopathy. The study's findings and limits: Most clonotypes expanded in the thyroid (above 0.001) were also present in blood.

Amplified TCR beta CDR3 regions came from RNA transcripts. With the HTBI primer set, the TCR CDR3 went through a first round of RT-PCR. MiXCR, run by TCRdb on the multiplex PCR reads, gives a single entry per CDR3 protein. The sample carries over 250,000 distinct CDR3 sequences, roughly an eighth recorded once. The V and J ends lost 6 bases and 7 bases respectively, with 15 bases between them. Germline CDR1 SGHAT, CDR2 FQNNGV. The CDR3 has 13 residues. This clonotype was recorded once. The antigen is unknown. Under 3 months was the duration of disease in ophthalmopathy patients, who also had a Clinical Activity Score of at least 3 and a NOSPECS grade of at least 4. Extraction of PBMCs used roughly 9.3 ml of fresh peripheral blood.

This TCR came from a middle-aged woman with Graves' ophthalmopathy. This rearrangement joins TRBV11-2 to TRBJ1-1; D possibly corresponds to TRBD1 (6 bases). Specimen: blood. The CDR3 bases are TGTGCCAGCAGTCCACAGGGATCCGGTGAAGCTTTCTTT. Translation gives CASSPQGSGEAFF.